The 8 T cell receptor beta chains presented below share a single source sample, sequenced in a study of blood T cell repertoires in COVID-19. Sequencing used immunoSEQ multiplex PCR; TCRdb keeps in-frame clones, though not all of them. The profile shows around 500,000 clones, 70% to 90% of them singletons. Sequencing input: PBMCs or T cells enriched from blood (not recorded which). The source of these receptors is a woman aged 60 to 75 who had recovered from COVID-19.

J is TRBJ2-7 and V is TRBV25-1, with TRBD1 identical over 10 bases. This CDR3 contains 14 residues. After removal of 6 bases from V and 5 bases from J, the junction contained 7 bases not matched to a gene. CDR1 is MGHDK and CDR2 is SYGVNS in the germline V gene. DNA for the CDR3: TGTGCCAGCAGCTGGGGACAGGGGTTAAACGAGCAGTACTTC. Amino acid sequence: CASSWGQGLNEQYF.

The rearrangement links TRBV14 to TRBJ2-7; tentative D call: TRBD1 (5 bases). V was clipped by 0 bases and J by 5 bases, with 23 bases between them. The length of the CDR3 is 18 residues. The germline V gene has CDR1 SGHDN and CDR2 FVKESK. The CDR3 protein is CASSQDGRLKGNIDEQYF. The CDR3 coding sequence is TGTGCCAGCAGCCAAGATGGCAGGCTAAAGGGGAATATCGACGAGCAGTACTTC.

The rearrangement joins TRBV7-8 to TRBJ2-7, with D tentatively TRBD2 (7 bases). This CDR3 spans 17 amino acids. V lost 5 bases and J 5 bases, leaving 25 bases between the germline ends. Germline CDR1 SGHVS, CDR2 FQNEAQ. CDR3: CASSGPGKGGGSHEQYV. As DNA, the CDR3 is TGTGCCAGCAGCGGGCCGGGTAAAGGCGGGGGCTCGCACGAGCAGTACGTC.

This rearrangement joins TRBV5-1 to TRBJ2-7; no clear D gene. CDR1 and CDR2 from the germline V gene are SGHRS and YFSETQ. V was pared by 1 base and J by 2 bases, with 16 bases between. The CDR3 covers 16 residues. The chain's CDR3 is CASSLLPPPGPYEQYF. The CDR3 DNA reads as TGCGCCAGCAGCTTGTTGCCCCCCCCCGGTCCCTACGAGCAGTACTTC.

The CDR3 bases are TGCAGTGCCCCCGAGGGCTATGGCTACACCTTC. Encoded protein: CSAPEGYGYTF. This chain uses TRBV20-1 with TRBJ1-2; D is unresolved. The CDR3 spans 11 residues. From germline, CDR1 is DFQATT and CDR2 SNEGSKA (reference sequence). The V and J ends lost 6 bases and 4 bases respectively, with 9 bases between them.

The chain combines TRBV6-1 with TRBJ1-1; 10 bases match TRBD1. This CDR3 region has 15 residues. CDR1 and CDR2 (germline): MNHNS, SASEGT. V was pared by 6 bases and J by 6 bases, with 10 bases of the junction left unmatched. CDR3 sequence reads: CASRIRTGGTAEAFF. DNA for the CDR3: TGTGCCAGCAGAATCCGGACAGGGGGGACCGCTGAAGCTTTCTTT.

This clone has only a few counts. The gene calls are TRBV11-2 and TRBJ1-1; TRBD1 matches at 8 bases. J lost 1 base, V lost 5 bases, and 6 bases had no gene match. From germline, CDR1 is SGHAT and CDR2 FQNNGV. The CDR3 has 15 residues. As DNA, the CDR3 is TGTGCCAGCAGCAAGTACAGGGGGGAGAACACTGAAGCTTTCTTT. Protein: CASSKYRGENTEAFF.

The chain carries TRBV10-2 and TRBJ2-2, with D possibly being TRBD2 (5 bases). The V end was cut by 9 bases, the J end by 9 bases, with 8 bases between. This CDR3 is 10 amino acids long. The germline V gene has CDR1 WSHSY and CDR2 SAAADI. In DNA, the CDR3 is TGCGCCAGTGGGAGCCGGGAGCTGTTTTTT. This sequence encodes CASGSRELFF.